A single sample gave rise to the 28 T cell receptor beta chains below, sequenced in a study of Graves' ophthalmopathy and Graves' hyperthyroidism. RNA transcripts were the source from which TCR beta CDR3 regions were amplified. First-round RT-PCR employed HTBI primers, with a second-round multiplex PCR after it. TCRdb used MiXCR to reprocess the multiplex PCR reads, holding one entry per CDR3 protein. This sample has about 500,000 distinct CDR3 sequences, with less than 45% found just once. Sequenced input: peripheral blood or thyroid tissue (not recorded which). These receptors all come from an adult man with Graves' hyperthyroidism.

This clonotype was detected many times. The V gene is TRBV3-1, the J gene TRBJ2-7, with 8 bases fitting TRBD2. V lost 4 bases to trimming and J lost 5 bases; unmatched junction nucleotides: 4. The CDR3 runs 13 residues. CDR1 LGHDT and CDR2 YNNKEL come from the germline V gene (reference sequence). CDR3 bases: TGTGCCAGCAGCCCCGGGGGGGGAGACGAGCAGTACTTC. Its translation is CASSPGGGDEQYF.

This clonotype has only a few counts. The CDR3 sequence: CASSGGTLGTNEKLFF. In DNA form, the CDR3 reads TGTGCCAGCAGCGGGGGGACCTTAGGAACTAATGAAAAACTGTTTTTT. The chain couples TRBV5-4 to TRBJ1-4; tentative D call: TRBD1 (5 bases). The CDR3 is made up of 16 amino acids. Germline V CDR1 and CDR2: SGHNT, YYREEE (reference sequence). V was trimmed by 4 bases and J by 1 base, leaving 14 bases between them.

This clonotype has at least ten counts. This chain links TRBV7-9 with TRBJ1-2; D remains unclear. Germline values: CDR1 SEHNR, CDR2 FQNEAQ (reference sequence). CDR3 size: 13 residues. The V and J ends lost 2 bases and 4 bases respectively, with 8 bases between them. CDR3 in amino acids: CASSLLGSYGYTF. The CDR3 DNA sequence: TGTGCCAGCAGCTTATTGGGCAGCTATGGCTACACCTTC.

The chain employs TRBV10-3 and TRBJ2-5; TRBD1 agrees at 8 bases. This CDR3 spans 16 amino acids. Germline V gene lookup returns CDR1 ENHRY and CDR2 SYGVKD. V lost 7 bases, J lost 5 bases, and 15 bases stayed unmatched. The CDR3 region has the DNA TGTGCCATCACCAAAGGCCAGGGGGCTAGTTGGGAGACCCAGTACTTC. Its protein product is CAITKGQGASWETQYF.

As regards this clonotype: Because it lacks the conserved phenylalanine or tryptophan at the end, this CDR3 is likely a read error. The DNA is omitted, as the CDR3 cannot be located on it reliably, and the CDR3 follows TCRdb's listing. The chain carries TRBV9 and TRBJ1-1; no DNA check was done on the table's D call, TRBD1. The germline gives CDR1 SGDLS, CDR2 YYNGEE. Counting both end residues, the CDR3 totals 8 amino acids. CDR3 residues: CASSVGGV.

The chain joins TRBV7-2 to TRBJ1-2, with TRBD1 as a possible D gene (6 bases). The germline CDR1 and CDR2 sequences are SGHTA and FQGNSA. This CDR3 contains 16 residues. Between the trimmed V and J ends, which lost 3 bases and 3 bases, there was a span of 17 bases. CDR3 in amino acids: CASSLYLGQTDYGYTF. In DNA form, the CDR3 reads TGTGCCAGCAGCTTGTATCTCGGACAGACCGACTATGGCTACACCTTC. The variable domain in full, with the rest retrieved from reference TRBV7-2 and TRBJ1-2, is GAGVSQSPSNKVTEKGKDVELRCDPISGHTALYWYRQSLGQGLEFLIYFQGNSAPDKSGLPSDRFSAERTGGSVSTLTIQRTQQEDSAVYLCASSLYLGQTDYGYTFGSGTRLTVV.

This chain uses TRBV24-1 with TRBJ2-3; 8 positions agree with TRBD2. CDR1 and CDR2 (germline): KGHDR, SFDVKD. J was trimmed by 3 bases and V by 2 bases; bases with no gene match: 6. The CDR3 length is 16 residues. The CDR3 DNA is TGTGCCACCAGTGATTCCTTAGCGGGGTCAACAGATACGCAGTATTTT. As protein: CATSDSLAGSTDTQYF.

This clonotype was found a few times. The rearrangement uses TRBV7-9 and TRBJ2-3; tentatively, D is TRBD2 (5 bases). Trimming removed 1 base at V and 4 bases at J, with 9 bases between. The CDR3 runs to 14 residues. Germline lookup yields CDR1 SEHNR and CDR2 FQNEAQ (reference sequence). CDR3 sequence: CASSLGGFADTQYF. Here the CDR3 DNA reads TGTGCCAGCAGCTTAGGAGGGTTTGCAGATACGCAGTATTTT.

This clonotype appeared a few times. Being one base from a much bigger clone, this may be a read error. The chain links TRBV10-3 to TRBJ1-2, with D tentatively TRBD1 (5 bases). The CDR3 extends over 11 amino acids. Germline CDR1 is ENHRY and CDR2 is SYGVKD. CDR3 nucleotides: TGTGCCATACAGGAAATCTATGACTACACCTTC. As protein: CAIQEIYDYTF.

The chain links TRBV7-9 to TRBJ2-7; 10 nucleotides line up with TRBD1. The CDR3 contains 15 residues. Germline V gene sequence: CDR1 SEHNR, CDR2 FQNEAQ (reference sequence). V dropped 1 base and J dropped 7; count of bases not matched to a gene: 7. In DNA, the CDR3 is TGTGCCAGCAGCTTAGGCGGGACAGGGGTAAGAGAGCAGTACTTC. It is translated as CASSLGGTGVREQYF.

The sample holds many counts of this clonotype. The chain employs TRBV6-5 and TRBJ2-6, with TRBD1 identical over 7 bases. Germline V gene sequence: CDR1 MNHEY, CDR2 SVGAGI. J was trimmed by 2 bases and V by 4 bases; bases with no gene match: 2. The CDR3 is made up of 15 amino acids. The CDR3 DNA reads as TGTGCCAGCAGTTCCACAGGGGCTGGGGCCAACGTCCTGACTTTC. This gives the protein CASSSTGAGANVLTF.

The rearrangement links TRBV24-1 to TRBJ1-5, with D hard to call. The V end lost 7 bases, the J end lost 4 bases, and 16 bases lay between the germline ends. The length of the CDR3 is 15 residues. CDR1 is KGHDR and CDR2 is SFDVKD in the germline V gene. This chain's CDR3 is CATSVGSTRNQPQHF. Here the CDR3 DNA reads TGTGCCACCAGCGTGGGGTCGACACGAAATCAGCCCCAGCATTTT.

The V call is TRBV15, the J call TRBJ1-2; D is perhaps TRBD1 (5 bases). V lost 3 bases, J lost 6 bases, and 14 bases lay in between. The CDR3 consists of 14 residues. Germline V gives CDR1 LNHNV, CDR2 YYDKDF (reference sequence). CDR3 bases: TGTGCCACCAGCAGCTTACAGGACGGGGATGGCTACACCTTC. It translates to CATSSLQDGDGYTF.

The chain uses TRBV7-2 and TRBJ2-3; 13 positions match TRBD2. The CDR3 totals 13 residues. Trimming removed 8 bases from V and 5 bases from J; junction bases left unmatched: 1. Per germline, CDR1 SGHTA and CDR2 FQGNSA. The CDR3 sequence is CASRTSGRDTQYF. CDR3 nucleotide sequence: TGTGCCAGCCGGACTAGCGGGAGAGATACGCAGTATTTT.

The table lists this clonotype with a few counts. The chain uses TRBV6-2 or TRBV6-3 and TRBJ2-2, with TRBD2 matching over 12 bases. The CDR3 has 14 amino acids. Trimming cost V 6 bases and J 10 bases; bases outside gene matches: 6. Germline V lookup: CDR1 MNHEY, CDR2 SVGEGT. CDR3 protein: CASRDGTSGSELFF. The CDR3 DNA reads TGTGCCAGCAGGGACGGGACTAGCGGGTCGGAGCTGTTTTTT.

This chain uses TRBV5-6 with TRBJ1-4; weak D call: TRBD1 (5 bases). V shed 2 bases and J shed 4 bases, with 18 bases lying between them. The CDR3 has 17 amino acids. The germline V gene has CDR1 SGHDT and CDR2 YYEEEE. The chain's CDR3 is CASSFYTAGTNNEKLFF. The CDR3 DNA reads as TGTGCCAGCAGCTTTTACACGGCCGGGACTAATAATGAAAAACTGTTTTTT.

This clonotype was detected ten times or more. The gene calls are TRBV20-1 and TRBJ1-2; 8 bases match TRBD1. The germline gives CDR1 DFQATT, CDR2 SNEGSKA (reference sequence). The CDR3 runs to 14 residues. V was clipped by 1 base and J by 4 bases; unmatched bases: 5. The CDR3 region is CSARAGTGGYGYTF. CDR3 bases: TGCAGTGCTAGAGCCGGGACAGGAGGCTATGGCTACACCTTC.

The chain recombines TRBV28 with TRBJ2-2; D possibly corresponds to TRBD1 (6 bases). Per germline, CDR1 MDHEN and CDR2 SYDVKM. V was cut by 11 bases and J by 4 bases, with 26 bases left in between. The CDR3 is 17 amino acids. The CDR3 here is CAARGRSVGLGTGELFF. CDR3 nucleotides: TGTGCCGCCAGGGGTCGTAGCGTGGGGTTGGGCACCGGGGAGCTGTTTTTT.

In this sample, this clonotype turned up many times. J is TRBJ2-7 and V is TRBV5-1; D may be TRBD1 or TRBD2 (6 bases each). The V end lost 4 bases, the J end lost 3 bases, and 17 bases lay between the germline ends. CDR1 and CDR2 from the germline V gene are SGHRS and YFSETQ. CDR3 size: 15 residues. The CDR3 coding sequence is TGCGCCAGCAGCCTGGGACTGGACAGATACTACGAGCAGTACTTC. Its translation is CASSLGLDRYYEQYF. Full variable domain (remainder filled in from reference TRBV5-1 and TRBJ2-7): KAGVTQTPRYLIKTRGQQVTLSCSPISGHRSVSWYQQTPGQGLQFLFEYFSETQRNKGNFPGRFSGRQFSNSRSEMNVSTLELGDSALYLCASSLGLDRYYEQYFGPGTRLTVT.

This clonotype was observed at least ten times. The chain combines TRBV7-2 with TRBJ1-5; D not resolved. Trimming removed 5 bases at V and 4 bases at J, with 12 bases between. The CDR3 spans 14 residues. CDR1 is SGHTA and CDR2 is FQGNSA in the germline V gene. The CDR3 protein is CASSPNGGNQPQHF. The CDR3 DNA reads TGTGCCAGCAGCCCTAACGGCGGGAATCAGCCCCAGCATTTT.

As to this clonotype: The CDR3 does not end in the conserved phenylalanine or tryptophan, so this is likely a read error. The rearrangement links TRBV24-1 to TRBJ2-2, with D perhaps TRBD1 (6 bases). V was cut by 4 bases and J by 2 bases, with 13 bases left in between. The CDR3 runs 16 residues. Germline CDR1 and CDR2: KGHDR and SFDVKD. The CDR3 DNA sequence: TGTGCCACCAGTGACCGCAGGGGTCTAAACACCGGGGAGCTGTTTTCT. Amino acids: CATSDRRGLNTGELFS.

The chain couples TRBV2 to TRBJ1-2; 10 nucleotides line up with TRBD1. The CDR3 loop spans 15 amino acids. V lost 6 bases, J lost 8 bases, and 12 bases stayed unmatched. CDR1 is SNHLY and CDR2 is FYNNEI in the germline V gene. The CDR3 DNA sequence: TGTGCCAGCAGCTTTAGACAGGGGGCGCCGGGAGGCTACACCTTC. It is translated as CASSFRQGAPGGYTF. Full variable domain (rest looked up from reference TRBV2 and TRBJ1-2): EPEVTQTPSHQVTQMGQEVILRCVPISNHLYFYWYRQILGQKVEFLVSFYNNEISEKSEIFDDQFSVERPDGSNFTLKIRSTKLEDSAMYFCASSFRQGAPGGYTFGSGTRLTVV.

The V call is TRBV7-9, the J call TRBJ1-2; possibly TRBD1 for D (6 bases). V lost 3 bases and J lost 3, with 11 bases in between. Looked up from germline, CDR1 is SEHNR and CDR2 is FQNEAQ (reference sequence). The CDR3 extends over 14 amino acids. Written as DNA, the CDR3 is TGTGCCAGCAGCTTTGGAGGGGGAGACTATGGCTACACCTTC. Translated: CASSFGGGDYGYTF.

In this sample, this clonotype turned up many times. The gene calls are TRBV15 and TRBJ2-2, with 7 bases lining up with TRBD1. The V and J ends lost 5 bases and 0 bases, in that order; junction bases with no gene match: 3. Germline assignment: CDR1 LNHNV and CDR2 YYDKDF (reference sequence). CDR3 length: 15 residues. In DNA, the CDR3 is TGTGCCACCAGCCGCGACAGGGCGAACACCGGGGAGCTGTTTTTT. It specifies CATSRDRANTGELFF.

J is TRBJ1-2 and V is TRBV29-1, with TRBD1 identical over 11 bases. There are 12 residues in the CDR3. The ends lost 8 bases at V and 8 bases at J; junction bases unmatched: 7. Germline CDR1 SQVTM, CDR2 ANQGSEA. The CDR3 sequence is CSTGQGAGGYTF. CDR3 nucleotides: TGCAGCACTGGACAGGGGGCGGGAGGCTACACCTTC. The entire variable domain, with the rest obtained from reference TRBV29-1 and TRBJ1-2, is as follows: SAVISQKPSRDICQRGTSLTIQCQVDSQVTMMFWYRQQPGQSLTLIATANQGSEATYESGFVIDKFPISRPNLTFSTLTVSNMSPEDSSIYLCSTGQGAGGYTFGSGTRLTVV.

In its sample, this clonotype was seen many times. The gene calls are TRBV9 and TRBJ1-1; possibly TRBD1 for D (5 bases). CDR3 length: 15 residues. Germline V lookup: CDR1 SGDLS, CDR2 YYNGEE. The ends were cut back, 0 bases at V and 3 bases at J, with 12 bases in the middle. Written as DNA, the CDR3 is TGTGCCAGCAGCGTAGTGGGCAGGGACGACACTGAAGCTTTCTTT. As protein: CASSVVGRDDTEAFF.

Notes on this clonotype: This CDR3 is missing its conserved last phenylalanine or tryptophan, likely due to a read error. J is TRBJ2-3 and V is TRBV12-5, with TRBD2 as a possible D gene (5 bases). Trimming pared 0 bases from V and 8 bases from J, leaving 9 bases between. The germline V gene has CDR1 LGHNT and CDR2 FRNRAP. CDR3 size: 13 residues. The CDR3 coding sequence is TGTGCTAGTGGTTTGGTAGGACTCGTTACGCAGTATCTT. Protein: CASGLVGLVTQYL.

The chain employs TRBV7-2 and TRBJ1-2; D is possibly TRBD1 (5 bases). Trimming removed 2 bases from V and 12 bases from J, with 25 bases in between. Per the germline V gene, CDR1 is SGHTA and CDR2 is FQGNSA. The CDR3 length is 16 residues. CDR3 nucleotides: TGTACCAGCAGCTTAAGTCTGGGTGGGCAGGGAGGGCAGAACACCTTC. It yields the protein CTSSLSLGGQGGQNTF.